This note documents a single T cell receptor beta chain sequence. Measured with immunoSEQ multiplex PCR; TCRdb has only the in-frame clones, and not every one. The data show about 150,000 clones, around 80% seen once. This specimen comes from a study of blood T cell repertoires in COVID-19. Trimming stripped 5 bases from V and 4 bases from J, with 14 bases between. This CDR3 is built from 13 residues. Germline CDR1 and CDR2: SQVTM and ANQGSEA. The sequencing input was peripheral blood. This TCR came from a woman between 50 and 59 years old in a cohort sampled during active or convalescent COVID-19. The chain has TRBV29-1 and TRBJ1-2, with unresolved D. The CDR3 DNA reads as TGCAGCGTTACGAGGGCAGGCGGCTATGGCTACACCTTC. Translating gives CSVTRAGGYGYTF.